Listed here are 15 T cell receptor beta chains from one sample, sequenced in a study of regulatory T cells in long-lasting Graves disease (dated by TCRdb to 2020 to 2022). The intended sense of this specimen's time point label: newly diagnosed GD, antithyroid drugs for less than 3 months. RNA was extracted from PBMCs in TRIzol for both TCR sequencing and RNA sequencing. Libraries were constructed by multiplex PCR. TCRdb shows the sequencer as Illumina HiSeq 4000. To build TCR beta libraries, CDR3 regions were amplified by Arm-PCR using iRepertoire HTBI primers. TCRdb reran the public reads through fastp at Q25 and MiXCR, keeping productive beta chains. Rows matching on CDR3 protein sequence are summarized as one entry with the most common DNA and genes. Here the sample has some 350,000 distinct CDR3 sequences; 15% to 20% occur a single time. The ten most abundant clones make up 20% to 25% of the sample.

These data are also associated with another study on T cells in Graves' hyperthyroidism and ophthalmopathy.

Sequenced material: peripheral blood mononuclear cells (PBMCs), taken at new diagnosis, from a patient treated with antithyroid drugs. The receptors derive from a young woman with Graves disease. Donor details come from another sample of the same person, matched by shared clones.

Only a few counts were recorded for this clonotype. This rearrangement joins TRBV12-3 or TRBV12-4 to TRBJ2-7; tentative D call: TRBD1 (6 bases). The V gene lost 5 bases and the J gene lost 1 base, with 15 bases spanning the gap. This CDR3 has 15 residues. CDR3 protein: CASSTLQGVSYEQYF. DNA for the CDR3: TGTGCCAGCAGTACCTTACAGGGTGTGTCCTACGAGCAGTACTTC.

This clonotype was counted ten times or more. V usage is TRBV7-8 and J usage is TRBJ2-7, with D possibly TRBD1 on 6 matching bases. CDR1 is SGHVS and CDR2 is FQNEAQ in the germline V gene. The CDR3 consists of 15 residues. Between the trimmed V and J ends, which lost 1 base and 0 bases, there was a span of 10 bases. The CDR3 DNA is TGTGCCAGCAGCTTAGTAGGGGGAGACTCCTACGAGCAGTACTTC. Amino acid sequence: CASSLVGGDSYEQYF.

This clonotype was recorded many times. The V and J genes are TRBV5-1 and TRBJ2-3, with TRBD2 identical over 12 bases. Trimming cost V 2 bases and J 0 bases; bases outside gene matches: 4. The CDR3 has 17 amino acids. The germline gives CDR1 SGHRS, CDR2 YFSETQ. CDR3 bases: TGCGCCAGCAGCTTTGGGACTAGCGGGCCGAGCACAGATACGCAGTATTTT. Translated, it gives CASSFGTSGPSTDTQYF.

This clonotype came up many times. The chain recombines TRBV11-2 with TRBJ1-1; TRBD1 matches 8 bases. Unmatched junction bases numbered 9, after V lost 5 bases and J lost 4 bases. The CDR3 loop spans 15 amino acids. The germline V gene has CDR1 SGHAT and CDR2 FQNNGV. CDR3 DNA: TGTGCCAGCAGCACCACCAGGGGGCGAGGCACTGAAGCTTTCTTT. This gives the protein CASSTTRGRGTEAFF.

Here the CDR3 DNA reads TGTGCCAGTAGTATATGGGGAGAAGCTTTCTTT. It encodes CASSIWGEAFF. This chain joins TRBV19 and TRBJ1-1; D unresolved. CDR3 length: 11 amino acids. The ends were cut back, 2 bases at V and 8 bases at J, with 6 bases in the middle. Germline CDR1 LNHDA, CDR2 SQIVND (reference sequence).

This clonotype was picked up many times. The chain recombines TRBV9 with TRBJ2-7; 8 bases agree with TRBD1. The CDR3 loop spans 15 amino acids. Germline V gene lookup returns CDR1 SGDLS and CDR2 YYNGEE. With V trimmed by 7 bases and J by 2 bases, 11 bases remained unmatched. The CDR3 DNA follows: TGTGCCAGCTCCGTAAGCCCAGGGGGCACCTACGAGCAGTACTTC. This translates into CASSVSPGGTYEQYF.

The V gene is TRBV19, the J gene TRBJ2-2; a weak D match, TRBD1 (6 bases). Trimming removed 11 bases at V and 5 bases at J, with 12 bases between. Germline assignment: CDR1 LNHDA and CDR2 SQIVND (reference sequence). The CDR3 runs 12 residues. The CDR3 region has the DNA TGTGCCGCTCTCCAGGGGACCGGGGAGCTGTTTTTT. This gives the protein CAALQGTGELFF.

The rearrangement uses TRBV30 and TRBJ2-6; a weak D match, TRBD2 (5 bases). The CDR3 length is 14 residues. V lost 5 bases and J 3 bases, leaving 11 bases between the germline ends. The germline CDR1 and CDR2 sequences are GTSNPN and SVGIG (reference sequence). In DNA, the CDR3 is TGTGCCTGGGGACTTGGTGGTGGGGCCAACGTCCTGACTTTC. As protein: CAWGLGGGANVLTF.

This clonotype was detected ten times or more. Its ends do not fully match the called genes, so a read error is possible. This chain links TRBV6-1 with TRBJ2-7; D unclear. The germline gives CDR1 MNHNS, CDR2 SASEGT. The CDR3 has 15 residues. CDR3 DNA: TGTGCCAGCAGTAAAGCCCGCCCAGGTTCCTACGAGCAGTACTTC. Protein product: CASSKARPGSYEQYF.

This clonotype was observed at least ten times. The V gene is TRBV3-1, the J gene TRBJ1-6, with 8 bases that match TRBD1. V trimming: 1 base; J trimming: 7 bases; junction bases outside the gene matches: 0. This CDR3 comprises 14 residues. CDR1 and CDR2 (germline): LGHDT, YNNKEL (reference sequence). The CDR3 coding sequence is TGTGCCAGCAGCCAAGGGGACAGGAATTCACCCCTCCACTTT. It is translated as CASSQGDRNSPLHF.

Of note for this clonotype: Possible read error: a much larger clone is one base away. The conserved phenylalanine or tryptophan is not found at the CDR3 terminus, so this likely reflects a read error. V is TRBV6-2 or TRBV6-3 and J is TRBJ2-2; D unclear. Trimming pared 5 bases from V and 4 bases from J, leaving 17 bases between. The CDR3 runs to 16 residues. Per germline, CDR1 MNHEY and CDR2 SVGEGT. The CDR3 spells CASSVRVIPITGELFL. The CDR3 DNA is TGTGCCAGCAGTGTAAGAGTAATCCCCATCACCGGGGAGCTGTTTCTT.

The V and J genes are TRBV24-1 and TRBJ2-7; D may match TRBD1 or TRBD2 (6 bases each). This CDR3 region has 19 residues. V was clipped by 0 bases and J by 4 bases, with 24 bases between them. Germline V CDR1 and CDR2: KGHDR, SFDVKD. CDR3 DNA sequence: TGTGCCACCAGTGATTTGGAGGGGGGCGGTCTTGGAGGGGGATACGAGCAGTACTTC. Translating gives CATSDLEGGGLGGGYEQYF.

This clonotype was observed at least ten times. This chain uses TRBV5-1 with TRBJ2-5; 7 bases match TRBD2. The CDR3 length is 15 residues. The trim removed 0 bases at V and 2 bases at J, leaving 4 bases unmatched. Germline loops: CDR1 SGHRS, CDR2 YFSETQ. CDR3 DNA sequence: TGCGCCAGCAGCTTGGTCCTTAGCGGGCAAGAGACCCAGTACTTC. This sequence encodes CASSLVLSGQETQYF.

This clonotype was observed many times. The J gene is TRBJ2-7, the V gene TRBV24-1; the match to TRBD2 covers 7 bases. CDR3 length: 14 residues. Trimming took 9 bases from V and 0 from J; bases not matched to a gene: 7. Germline V CDR1 and CDR2: KGHDR, SFDVKD. CDR3 sequence: CATQRDGSSYEQYF. CDR3 DNA sequence: TGTGCCACCCAGCGGGACGGAAGCTCCTACGAGCAGTACTTC.

This clonotype was observed many times. The J gene is TRBJ1-5, the V gene TRBV12-3 or TRBV12-4; possibly TRBD1 for D (5 bases). With 2 bases removed from V and 2 bases from J, the gap between germline ends came to 10 bases. The CDR3 sequence is 15 residues long. The CDR3, as DNA: TGTGCCAGCAGTTTACGGCCGGGGGGCAATCAGCCCCAGCATTTT. Translation gives CASSLRPGGNQPQHF.